Sample share makes the clone carrying this TCR beta chain medium-sized (0.01 to 0.1%). These data originate in a study of blood T cell repertoires in COVID-19. As for the study in general: Samples taken during acute and convalescent COVID-19 were collected in the United States, Italy and Spain. Sources were T cells, B-cell-depleted T cells, or PBMCs; the material itself was cDNA or gDNA.

Original analysis: Reference gene primer amplification gave estimated nucleated cell counts. TCRdb keeps only in-frame clones here, not all; method: immunoSEQ multiplex PCR. Clonal size and the V and J genes are those of that table, whereas D and trimming came from the DNA. The sample shows some 180,000 clones, around 87% of them seen only once. Trimming removed 0 bases from V and 4 bases from J, with 13 bases in between. This CDR3 is 15 amino acids long. Germline lookup yields CDR1 SGHKS and CDR2 YYEKEE (reference sequence). Seattle-derived patients entered the study during active infection and were followed longitudinally.

This chain uses TRBV5-5 with TRBJ1-2; D is possibly TRBD1 (6 bases). The source of this sequence is a woman of 80 years or more with COVID-19, enrolled during active disease. Sequencing was performed on peripheral blood. The CDR3, as DNA: TGTGCCAGCAGCTTGGCGGCAGGGGCCAGCTATGGCTACACCTTC. Translated: CASSLAAGASYGYTF.